This TCR beta chain was captured by sequencing in a study of T cells in localized non-small cell lung cancer. Measured with immunoSEQ multiplex PCR; TCRdb has only the in-frame clones, and not every one. Of about 24,000 clones in the sample, under 95% are singletons; the top ten hold approximately 14%. Remarks on this clone: At one boundary the junction diverges from the germline segment, which might be a read error.

Sample: peripheral blood, taken before any cancer treatment. This clonotype originated in a man aged 40 to 75 with stage III squamous cell lung carcinoma.

The CDR3 sequence is CASSLVDRLTDTQYF. The CDR3 bases are TGCGCCAGCAGTTTGGTTGACAGGCTCACAGATACGCAGTATTTT. J is TRBJ2-3 and V is TRBV5-1; D may be TRBD1 (6 bases). The CDR3 extends over 15 amino acids. Germline CDR1 SGHRS, CDR2 YFSETQ.